Listed here are 17 T cell receptor beta chains from one sample, sequenced in a study of shared clonotypes between healthy human individuals. Generated by immunoSEQ multiplex PCR, the TCRdb table keeps only in-frame clones and is missing some. The repertoire holds about 490,000 clones, with around 78% as singletons. Sequencing used PBMCs. Receptors were obtained from a woman aged 35 to 49 in good health. Some clones in this sample may be carry-over from other donors' samples.

The chain has TRBV5-3 and TRBJ2-1, with D unresolved. TRBV5-3 is flagged as an ORF with uncertain function. Trimming removed 0 bases from V and 5 bases from J, with 18 bases in between. The CDR3 covers 17 residues. CDR3 bases: TGTGCCAGAAGCTTGGGGGCGCGCACCCCATTAAACAATGAGCAGTTCTTC. Translating it yields CARSLGARTPLNNEQFF.

The V call is TRBV5-1, the J call TRBJ1-1; a weak D match, TRBD1 (6 bases). This CDR3 spans 15 amino acids. Germline assignment: CDR1 SGHRS and CDR2 YFSETQ. Trimming stripped 4 bases from V and 1 base from J, with 14 bases between. Here the CDR3 DNA reads TGCGCCAGCAGCCCTGACGGACAGCCGAACACTGAAGCTTTCTTT. It encodes CASSPDGQPNTEAFF.

The chain recombines TRBV7-9 with TRBJ2-4, with a tentative D call TRBD1 (6 bases). The CDR3 is 14 residues long. V was shortened by 1 base and J by 8 bases, with 12 bases between the two germline ends. Germline V lookup: CDR1 SEHNR, CDR2 FQNEAQ (reference sequence). The DNA of the CDR3 is TGTGCCAGCAGCTTAGGCAGGGGAGAGGACATTCAGTACTTC. Amino acid sequence: CASSLGRGEDIQYF.

The V call is TRBV28, the J call TRBJ2-5; D possibly corresponds to TRBD2 (5 bases). The CDR3 runs to 16 residues. CDR1 is MDHEN and CDR2 is SYDVKM in the germline V gene. The ends were cut back, 10 bases at V and 3 bases at J, with 24 bases in the middle. In DNA, the CDR3 is TGTGCCACCCGCGGCGGCTGGTCAGCGGTTGAAGAGACCCAGTACTTC. Amino acids: CATRGGWSAVEETQYF.

The genes are TRBV6-1 and TRBJ2-3, with D possibly matching TRBD2 (5 bases). The V end was cut by 4 bases, the J end by 5 bases, with 10 bases between. The CDR3 runs to 13 residues. CDR1 and CDR2 (germline): MNHNS, SASEGT. The CDR3 here is CASSVGTRDTQYF. Here the CDR3 DNA reads TGTGCCAGCAGTGTGGGTACTAGAGATACGCAGTATTTT.

A word on this clone: A much larger clone is a single base away; this may be a read error. In the same sample, other DNA sequences code for this CDR3. The CDR3 loop reads CAWRARDRVAYEQYF. The CDR3 DNA follows: TGTGCCTGGAGGGCTCGTGACAGGGTGGCCTACGAGCAGTACTTC. The chain recombines TRBV30 with TRBJ2-7; 7 bases are shared with TRBD1. The germline V gene has CDR1 GTSNPN and CDR2 SVGIG (reference sequence). With 3 bases clipped from V and 2 bases from J, the junction kept 10 bases outside the gene matches. The length of the CDR3 is 15 residues.

The rearrangement uses TRBV4-1 and TRBJ2-3, with D hard to call. The germline CDR1 and CDR2 sequences are MGHRA and YSYEKL. The CDR3 is 16 amino acids. V was shortened by 2 bases and J by 1 base, with 13 bases between the two germline ends. This CDR3 reads CASSQSSQRGTDTQYF. Written as DNA, the CDR3 is TGCGCCAGCAGCCAATCATCCCAAAGGGGCACAGATACGCAGTATTTT.

Worth noting for this clone: At the DNA level, this CDR3 is encoded by other sequences in the same sample as well. V usage is TRBV7-8 and J usage is TRBJ2-3; D is undetermined. V dropped 1 base and J dropped 0 bases, with 8 bases sitting between them. The length of the CDR3 is 15 residues. The V gene's germline CDR1 is SGHVS and CDR2 FQNEAQ. The CDR3 DNA sequence: TGTGCCAGCAGCTTAGTATCTGGGAGCACAGATACGCAGTATTTT. This translates into CASSLVSGSTDTQYF.

The chain recombines TRBV27 with TRBJ2-7; 14 nucleotides agree with TRBD2. CDR3 length: 19 residues. Trimming at V came to 5 bases and at J to 1 base, leaving 13 bases not matched to a gene. Germline CDR1 MNHEY, CDR2 SMNVEV (reference sequence). CDR3 nucleotide sequence: TGTGCCAGCAGTCTAAAAACCGGGACTAGCGGGAGAGTTTCCTACGAGCAGTACTTC. Amino acid sequence: CASSLKTGTSGRVSYEQYF.

This rearrangement joins TRBV4-1 to TRBJ1-1; the D is unclear. Germline V CDR1 and CDR2: MGHRA, YSYEKL. Trimming pared 2 bases from V and 5 bases from J, leaving 15 bases between. The CDR3 is 15 amino acids. CDR3: CASSQIGRGGTEAFF. CDR3 in DNA: TGCGCCAGCAGCCAAATCGGTCGCGGAGGGACTGAAGCTTTCTTT.

The rearrangement uses TRBV25-1 and TRBJ1-5; D uncertain. Germline CDR1 MGHDK, CDR2 SYGVNS. V gave up 4 bases and J gave up 7 bases, with 11 bases separating them. The CDR3 length is 13 residues. CDR3 region: CASSVSDLQPQHF. Written as DNA, the CDR3 is TGTGCCAGCAGTGTCAGCGACCTCCAGCCCCAGCATTTT.

This rearrangement joins TRBV7-9 to TRBJ2-1; tentatively, D is TRBD1 (5 bases). This CDR3 region has 12 residues. Germline CDR1 reads SEHNR; CDR2 reads FQNEAQ (reference sequence). With 5 bases removed from V and 9 bases from J, the gap between germline ends came to 11 bases. DNA of the CDR3: TGTGCCAGCAGCGAAAGGGGTGGTGAGCAGTTCTTC. Its translation is CASSERGGEQFF.

The chain couples TRBV6-5 to TRBJ2-4; D is unclear. Deletions cut 3 bases from V and 5 bases from J, with 8 bases between. The CDR3 totals 13 residues. The germline gives CDR1 MNHEY, CDR2 SVGAGI. The CDR3 region is CASSYSIQNIQYF. CDR3 in DNA: TGTGCCAGCAGTTATTCGATCCAAAACATTCAGTACTTC.

The rearrangement links TRBV11-2 to TRBJ2-1; 15 bases align to TRBD2. The CDR3 runs 17 residues. Unmatched junction bases numbered 6, after V lost 1 base and J lost 8 bases. From germline, CDR1 is SGHAT and CDR2 FQNNGV. The DNA for the CDR3 is TGTGCCAGCAGCTTAGCCCTGGGACTAGCGGGAGGCTATGAGCAGTTCTTC. This gives the protein CASSLALGLAGGYEQFF.

The chain joins TRBV7-2 to TRBJ2-3, with 9 bases identical to TRBD2. The CDR3 is 15 amino acids. Germline lookup yields CDR1 SGHTA and CDR2 FQGNSA. The V and J ends lost 1 base and 5 bases, in that order; junction bases with no gene match: 4. The CDR3 sequence: CASSLVAGAGDTQYF. In nucleotides, the CDR3 is TGTGCCAGCAGCTTAGTAGCGGGAGCGGGAGATACGCAGTATTTT.

The chain has TRBV5-6 and TRBJ2-1; D call uncertain. Looked up from germline, CDR1 is SGHDT and CDR2 is YYEEEE. V was clipped by 0 bases and J by 0 bases, with 7 bases between them. The CDR3 length is 15 residues. CDR3 loop: CASSLATSSYNEQFF. CDR3 coding DNA: TGTGCCAGCAGCTTGGCTACAAGCTCCTACAATGAGCAGTTCTTC. The full variable domain, with the rest looked up from reference TRBV5-6 and TRBJ2-1, is DAGVTQSPTHLIKTRGQQVTLRCSPKSGHDTVSWYQQALGQGPQFIFQYYEEEERQRGNFPDRFSGHQFPNYSSELNVNALLLGDSALYLCASSLATSSYNEQFFGPGTRLTVL.

J is TRBJ2-6 and V is TRBV7-9; tentative D call: TRBD2 (5 bases). The CDR3 consists of 16 residues. Trimming removed 2 bases from V and 2 bases from J, with 10 bases in between. CDR1 is SEHNR and CDR2 is FQNEAQ in the germline V gene (reference sequence). CDR3 nucleotides: TGTGCCAGCAGCTTAATTCGGGGTGCTGGGGCCAACGTCCTGACTTTC. This translates into CASSLIRGAGANVLTF.